This TCR beta chain was retrieved from a study of vaccination and CD4 T cells after COVID-19. A word on this clonotype: Its cognate antigen is unknown.

The treatment is: roughly 10-day PBMC culture with coronavirus spike peptide pools or control peptides (ViraFEST assay). Prior to the COVID-19 pandemic (2011-2018), the unexposed donor's CD4+ T cells were collected. The CDR3 has 15 residues. Trimming cost V 6 bases and J 3 bases, with 15 bases left between them. The Oncomine TCR Beta short-read assay was applied to DNA of cultured CD4+ T cells. TCRdb analysed the PCR reads with MiXCR anew, one entry per CDR3 protein. The repertoire holds under 7,500 distinct CDR3 sequences, with around 43% as singletons. This receptor was obtained from a human donor in good health. The sample was CD4+ T cells from blood, cultured in vitro. The rearrangement joins TRBV12-3 or TRBV12-4 to TRBJ1-5, with a tentative D call TRBD1 (6 bases). CDR3 amino acids: CASRSGGGLNQPQHF. The CDR3 DNA is TGTGCCAGCAGAAGTGGGGGGGGCCTCAATCAGCCCCAGCATTTT.